This T cell receptor beta chain was captured in a study of response to subunit inactivated influenza vaccine. MiXCR, applied by TCRdb to the RT-PCR reads, yields one record per CDR3 protein. The sample has hundreds of thousands of distinct CDR3 sequences, roughly 12% seen once. Study-wide findings and caveats: Authors suggested few new T cells are recruited by each seasonal influenza vaccination.

Germline V gene sequence: CDR1 SQVTM, CDR2 ANQGSEA. Deletions cut 4 bases from V and 0 bases from J, with 13 bases between. The CDR3 runs 16 residues. This clonotype has more than one count but fewer than ten. The target antigen is unknown. The TCR originated in a man aged 45-65 years who received an inactivated influenza vaccine. The sequences come from PBMCs from blood, collected on the day of vaccination. The rearrangement uses TRBV29-1 and TRBJ2-6, with no clear D. The CDR3: CSVVIGRSSGANVLTF. Here the CDR3 DNA reads TGCAGCGTTGTAATCGGACGGTCCTCTGGGGCCAACGTCCTGACTTTC.